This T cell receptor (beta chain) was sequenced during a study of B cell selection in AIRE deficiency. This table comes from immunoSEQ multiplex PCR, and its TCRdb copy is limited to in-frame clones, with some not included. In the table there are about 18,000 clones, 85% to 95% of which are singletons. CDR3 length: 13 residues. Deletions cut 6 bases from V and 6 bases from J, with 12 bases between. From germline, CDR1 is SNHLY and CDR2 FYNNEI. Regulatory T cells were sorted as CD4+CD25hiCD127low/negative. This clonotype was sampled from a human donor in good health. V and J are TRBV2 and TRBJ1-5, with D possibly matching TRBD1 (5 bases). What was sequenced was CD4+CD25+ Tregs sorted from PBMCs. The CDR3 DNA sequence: TGTGCCAGCAGGAGCCAGGGAAGTCAGCCCCAGCATTTT. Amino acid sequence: CASRSQGSQPQHF.